This T cell receptor beta chain originates from a study of blood T cell repertoires in COVID-19. The overall study: T cells, B-cell-depleted T cells, or PBMCs supplied cDNA or gDNA.

The CDR3 is made up of 16 amino acids. Trimming cost V 4 bases and J 4 bases, with 17 bases left between them. Germline lookup yields CDR1 LNHDA and CDR2 SQIVND (reference sequence). The method was immunoSEQ multiplex PCR; TCRdb's version includes in-frame clones alone and lacks a portion of them. The table lists about 130,000 clones, 70% to 90% of them singletons. This chain uses TRBV19 with TRBJ1-5; D remains ambiguous. The receptor's source is a woman between 45 and 60 years old with acute or convalescent COVID-19. Sequenced sample: peripheral blood. The CDR3 here is CASSRFGLDTNQPQHF. CDR3 bases: TGTGCCAGTAGTAGATTTGGGCTCGACACTAATCAGCCCCAGCATTTT.